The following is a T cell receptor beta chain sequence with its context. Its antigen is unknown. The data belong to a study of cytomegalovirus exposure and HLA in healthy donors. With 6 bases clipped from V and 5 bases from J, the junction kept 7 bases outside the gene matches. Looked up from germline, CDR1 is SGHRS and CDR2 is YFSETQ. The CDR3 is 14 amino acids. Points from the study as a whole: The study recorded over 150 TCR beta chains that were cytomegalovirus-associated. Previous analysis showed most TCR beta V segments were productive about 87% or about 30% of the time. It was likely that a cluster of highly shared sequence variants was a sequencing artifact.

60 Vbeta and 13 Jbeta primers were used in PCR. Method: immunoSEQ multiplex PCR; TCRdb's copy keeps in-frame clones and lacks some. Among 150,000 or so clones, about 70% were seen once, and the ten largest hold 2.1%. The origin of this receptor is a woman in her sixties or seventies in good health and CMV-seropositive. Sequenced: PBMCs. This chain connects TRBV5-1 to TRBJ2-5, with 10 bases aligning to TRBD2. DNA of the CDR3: TGCGCCAGCATGCCTAGCGGGAGTGGGGAGACCCAGTACTTC. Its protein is CASMPSGSGETQYF.